This TCR beta chain emerged from a study of shared clonotypes between healthy human individuals. Details on this clone: Its antigen is unknown.

CDR3 length: 14 residues. V gave up 2 bases and J gave up 2 bases, with 10 bases separating them. The V gene's germline CDR1 is MDHEN and CDR2 SYDVKM. Study outcomes and limitations: Among a handful of donors, roughly 5% of naive CD4 clonotypes were found in common.

Selected positively for CCR7 and CD45RO-negative, naive CD8 cells excluded terminally differentiated effector memory CD45RA+ cells. The method was immunoSEQ multiplex PCR; TCRdb's version includes in-frame clones alone and lacks a portion of them. The sample yields about 2 million clones, about 95% seen once. The chain joins TRBV28 to TRBJ2-7; D remains ambiguous. Input material: naive CD8+ T cells sorted from blood. The receptor was derived from a man between 18 and 35 years old in good health. The CDR3 spells CASSLQALTYEQYF. The CDR3 nucleotides read TGTGCCAGCAGTTTACAAGCCTTGACCTACGAGCAGTACTTC.